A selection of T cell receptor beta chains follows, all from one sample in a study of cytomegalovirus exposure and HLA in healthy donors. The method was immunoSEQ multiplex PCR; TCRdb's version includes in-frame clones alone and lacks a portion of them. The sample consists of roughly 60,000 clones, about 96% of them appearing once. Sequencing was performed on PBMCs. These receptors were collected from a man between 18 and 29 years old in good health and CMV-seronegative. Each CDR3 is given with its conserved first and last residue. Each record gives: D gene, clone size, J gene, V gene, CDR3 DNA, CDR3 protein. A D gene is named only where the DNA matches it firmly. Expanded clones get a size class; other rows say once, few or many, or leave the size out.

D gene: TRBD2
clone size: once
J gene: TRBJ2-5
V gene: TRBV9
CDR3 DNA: TGTGCCAGCAGCGTAGACGCGGGAGTTGAGACCCAGTACTTC
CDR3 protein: CASSVDAGVETQYF

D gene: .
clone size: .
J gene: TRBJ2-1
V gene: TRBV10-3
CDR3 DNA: TGTGCCATCAGTGAATCCACAGGCCAGGGGAATGAGCAGTTCTTC
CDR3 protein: CAISESTGQGNEQFF

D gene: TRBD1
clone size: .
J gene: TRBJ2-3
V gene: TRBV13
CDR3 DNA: TGTGCCAGCAGCACCCCACAGGGGTTTGATACGCAGTATTTT
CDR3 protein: CASSTPQGFDTQYF

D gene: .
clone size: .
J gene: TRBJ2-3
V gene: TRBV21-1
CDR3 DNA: TGTGCCAGCAGCAACAGCCCTAGGGACAGGGTACTCACAGATACGCAGTATTTT
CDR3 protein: CASSNSPRDRVLTDTQYF

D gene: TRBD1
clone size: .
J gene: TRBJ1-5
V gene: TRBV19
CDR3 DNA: TGTGCCAGTAGCTCCGGCCCGGGACAGATCAATCAGCCCCAGCATTTT
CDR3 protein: CASSSGPGQINQPQHF

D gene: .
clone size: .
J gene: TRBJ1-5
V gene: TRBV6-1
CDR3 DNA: TGTGCCAGCAGTTTTATCGGGGGGCCCCAGCATTTT
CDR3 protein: CASSFIGGPQHF

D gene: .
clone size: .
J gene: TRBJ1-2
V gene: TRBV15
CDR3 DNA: TGTGCCACCAGCAGTGACAGAAACCGCTACACCTTC
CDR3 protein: CATSSDRNRYTF

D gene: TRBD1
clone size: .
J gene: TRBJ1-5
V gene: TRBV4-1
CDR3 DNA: TGCGCCAGCAGCCAAGGTTTTAGGGGGCCGACGGTTCAGCCCCAGCATTTT
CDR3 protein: CASSQGFRGPTVQPQHF

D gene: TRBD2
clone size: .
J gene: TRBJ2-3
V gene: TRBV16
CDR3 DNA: TGTGCCAGCAGCCGCTTCCCACTAGCGGGAGAGGCAGATACGCAGTATTTT
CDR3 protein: CASSRFPLAGEADTQYF

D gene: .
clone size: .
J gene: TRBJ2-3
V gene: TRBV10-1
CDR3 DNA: TGCGCCAGCAGTGAGTTAACATACACAGATACGCAGTATTTT
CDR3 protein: CASSELTYTDTQYF

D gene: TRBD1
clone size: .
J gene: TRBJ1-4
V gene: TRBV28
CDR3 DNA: TGTGCCAGCAGCCTGACAGGGCCTAATGAAAAACTGTTTTTT
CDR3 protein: CASSLTGPNEKLFF

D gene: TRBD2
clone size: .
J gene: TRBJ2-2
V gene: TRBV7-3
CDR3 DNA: TGTGCCAGCGGCCAAGAACTAGCGGGAGTTACCGGGGAGCTGTTTTTT
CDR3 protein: CASGQELAGVTGELFF

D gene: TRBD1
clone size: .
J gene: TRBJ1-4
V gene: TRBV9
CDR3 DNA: TGTGCCAGCAGCGAACGACAGGGGACGTATGAAAAACTGTTTTTT
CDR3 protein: CASSERQGTYEKLFF

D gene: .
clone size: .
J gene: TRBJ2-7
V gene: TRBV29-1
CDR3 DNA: TGCAGCGTTGAAGCCCTAGGAGGAGGCGAGCAGTACTTC
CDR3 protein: CSVEALGGGEQYF

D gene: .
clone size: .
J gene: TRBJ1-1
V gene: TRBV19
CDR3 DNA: TGTGCCAGTACGGGGACAACGAACACTGAAGCTTTCTTT
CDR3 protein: CASTGTTNTEAFF

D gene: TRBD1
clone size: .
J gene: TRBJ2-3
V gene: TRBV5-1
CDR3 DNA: TGCGCCAGCAGCCACTCCGGGACAGGGACAGATACGCAGTATTTT
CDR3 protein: CASSHSGTGTDTQYF

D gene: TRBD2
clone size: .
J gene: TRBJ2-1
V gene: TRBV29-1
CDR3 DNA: TGCAGCGTTAGCTCTGCGGGAGGAGCCTACAATGAGCAGTTCTTC
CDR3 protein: CSVSSAGGAYNEQFF

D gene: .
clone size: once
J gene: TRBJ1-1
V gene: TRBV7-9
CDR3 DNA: TGTGCCAGCAGCTCCCACAGCCCGGAAGCTTTCTTT
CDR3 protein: CASSSHSPEAFF

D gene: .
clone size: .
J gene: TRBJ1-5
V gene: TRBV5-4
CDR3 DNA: TGTGCCAGCAGTTTAGACAGAGCTGTTAGCCATCAGCCCCAGCATTTT
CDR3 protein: CASSLDRAVSHQPQHF

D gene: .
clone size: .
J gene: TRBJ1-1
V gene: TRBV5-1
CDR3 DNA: TGCGCCAGCAGCTTGGACTTTGGGAACACTGAAGCTTTCTTT
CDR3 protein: CASSLDFGNTEAFF

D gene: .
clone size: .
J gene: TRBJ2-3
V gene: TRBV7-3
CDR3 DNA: TGTGCCAGCAGCTTAAGTACTAGCCGTAGCACAGATACGCAGTATTTT
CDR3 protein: CASSLSTSRSTDTQYF

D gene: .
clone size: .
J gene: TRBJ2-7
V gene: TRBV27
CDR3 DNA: TGTGCCAGCGGAGGCTACGAGCAGTACTTC
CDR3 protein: CASGGYEQYF

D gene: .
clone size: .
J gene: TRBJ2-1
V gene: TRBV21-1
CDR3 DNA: TGTGCCAGTAAAAAACAATGGGAGGGGTGGGTTGGAGAGTTCTTC
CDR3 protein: CASKKQWEGWVGEFF

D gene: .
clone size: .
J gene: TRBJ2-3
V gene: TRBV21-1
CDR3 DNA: TGTGCCAGCAGCAAAGAGAAGACTAGCGGGACAGATACGCAGTATTTT
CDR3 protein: CASSKEKTSGTDTQYF

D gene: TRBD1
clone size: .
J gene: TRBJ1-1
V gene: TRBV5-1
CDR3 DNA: TGCGCCAGCAGCTTCACAGGGGAACCTGAAGCTTTCTTT
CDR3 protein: CASSFTGEPEAFF

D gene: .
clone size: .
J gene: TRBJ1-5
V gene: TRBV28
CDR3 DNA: TGTGCCAGCAGTGGGGACACCCCAAACCCCCAGCATTTT
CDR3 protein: CASSGDTPNPQHF

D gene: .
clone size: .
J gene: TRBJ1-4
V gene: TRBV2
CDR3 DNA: TGTGCCAGCGGGCTGATTAGTGAAAAACTGTTTTTT
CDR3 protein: CASGLISEKLFF

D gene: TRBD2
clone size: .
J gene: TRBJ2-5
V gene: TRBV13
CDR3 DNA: TGTGCCAGCAGCTCGATAGCGGGAGCGGGAGAGACCCAGTACTTC
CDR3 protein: CASSSIAGAGETQYF

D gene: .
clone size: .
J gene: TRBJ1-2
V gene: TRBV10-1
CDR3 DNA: TGCGCCAGCAGTGAGAGGGGGGGAGCTAACTATGGCTACACCTTC
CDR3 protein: CASSERGGANYGYTF

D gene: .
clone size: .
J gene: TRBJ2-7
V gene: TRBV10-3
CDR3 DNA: TGTGCCATCAGTGAGTGGACAGAAACGTTCCACGAGCAGTACTTC
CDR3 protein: CAISEWTETFHEQYF

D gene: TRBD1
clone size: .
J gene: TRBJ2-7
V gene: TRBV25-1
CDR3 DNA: TGTGCCAGCAGTGTGGGACAGGGGACTTACGAGCAGTACTTC
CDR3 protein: CASSVGQGTYEQYF

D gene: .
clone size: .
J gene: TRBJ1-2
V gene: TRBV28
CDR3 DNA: TGTGCCAGCCGCGGCGGGGCAAGTTGGAAGGGCTACACCTTC
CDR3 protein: CASRGGASWKGYTF

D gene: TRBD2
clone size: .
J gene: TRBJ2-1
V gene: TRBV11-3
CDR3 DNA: TGTGCCAGCAGCTTAAGGGTGGGAGGGAGCAATGAGCAGTTCTTC
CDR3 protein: CASSLRVGGSNEQFF

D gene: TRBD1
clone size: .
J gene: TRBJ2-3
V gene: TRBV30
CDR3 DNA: TGTGCCTGGGCCCAGGGGGCGTGGGATACGCAGTATTTT
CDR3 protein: CAWAQGAWDTQYF

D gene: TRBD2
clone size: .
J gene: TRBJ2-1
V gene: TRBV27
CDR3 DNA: TGTGCCAGCAGTTTGAGCGGGGTTTCCTCAAGTGCGGGTCGGTTCTTC
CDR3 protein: CASSLSGVSSSAGRFF

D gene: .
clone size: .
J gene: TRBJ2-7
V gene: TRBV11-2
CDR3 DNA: TGTGCCAGCAGCTTATTTCTGGGGCGGAACGAGCAGTACTTC
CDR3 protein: CASSLFLGRNEQYF

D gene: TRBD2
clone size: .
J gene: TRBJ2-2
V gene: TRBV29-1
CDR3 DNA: TGCAGCGCTAGCGGGAGGTGGAACACCGGGGAGCTGTTTTTT
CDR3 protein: CSASGRWNTGELFF

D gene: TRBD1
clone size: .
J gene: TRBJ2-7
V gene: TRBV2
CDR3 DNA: TGTGCCAGCGGAACAGGGGTGGGCGAGCAGTACTTC
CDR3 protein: CASGTGVGEQYF

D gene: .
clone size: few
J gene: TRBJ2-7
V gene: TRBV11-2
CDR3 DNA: TGTGCCAGCAGCCACGTACGGAGACAGGCTATTTACGAGCAGTACTTC
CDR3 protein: CASSHVRRQAIYEQYF

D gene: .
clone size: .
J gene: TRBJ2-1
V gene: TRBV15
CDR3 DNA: TGTGCCACCAGCACCTCCATCGTTGTCGAGCGGAACTACAATGAGCAGTTCTTC
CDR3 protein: CATSTSIVVERNYNEQFF

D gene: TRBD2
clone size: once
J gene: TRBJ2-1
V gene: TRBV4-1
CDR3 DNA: TGCGCCAGCAGCCAAGATCTTTGGGAGCGGGAGAGGGAGGGTGAGCAGTTCTTC
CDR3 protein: CASSQDLWEREREGEQFF

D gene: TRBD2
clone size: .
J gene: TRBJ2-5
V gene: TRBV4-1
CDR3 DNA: TGCGCCAGCAGCCAAGAAGGCGGGGCGGGAGCAGGAGAGACCCAGTACTTC
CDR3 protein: CASSQEGGAGAGETQYF

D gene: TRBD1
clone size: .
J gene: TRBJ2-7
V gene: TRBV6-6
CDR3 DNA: TGTGCCAGCAGCTCCCGACAGGGAAGGAACGAGCAGTACTTC
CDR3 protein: CASSSRQGRNEQYF

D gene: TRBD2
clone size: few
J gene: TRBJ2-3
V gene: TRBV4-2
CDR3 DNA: TGTGCCAGCAGCCGGGAGCGGGGTGGATCAGATACGCAGTATTTT
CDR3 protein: CASSRERGGSDTQYF

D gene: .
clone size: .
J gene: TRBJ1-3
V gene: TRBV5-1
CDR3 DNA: TGCGCCAGCAGCCTCGGCCCTGACAGGGGAAACACCATATATTTT
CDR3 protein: CASSLGPDRGNTIYF

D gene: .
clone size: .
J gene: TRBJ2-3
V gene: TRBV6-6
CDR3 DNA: TGTGCCAGCAGTTCCCTCTCCCTTAGCACAGATACGCAGTATTTT
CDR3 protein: CASSSLSLSTDTQYF

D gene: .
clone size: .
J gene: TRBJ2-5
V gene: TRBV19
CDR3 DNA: TGTGCCAGTAGTATGGTCCTAGCAGAGACCCAGTACTTC
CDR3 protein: CASSMVLAETQYF

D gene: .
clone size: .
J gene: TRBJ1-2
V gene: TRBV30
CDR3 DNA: TGTGCCTGGGGCTATCCGGGACTCTCCTATGGCTACACCTTC
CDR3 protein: CAWGYPGLSYGYTF

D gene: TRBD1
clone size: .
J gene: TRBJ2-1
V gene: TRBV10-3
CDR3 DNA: TGTGCCATCAGAACTGGACAGGGGAGCAATGAGCAGTTCTTC
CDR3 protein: CAIRTGQGSNEQFF

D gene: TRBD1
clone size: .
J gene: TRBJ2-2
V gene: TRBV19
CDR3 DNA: TGTGCCAGTATAGGGACAGGGGGCACCGGGGAGCTGTTTTTT
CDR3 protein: CASIGTGGTGELFF

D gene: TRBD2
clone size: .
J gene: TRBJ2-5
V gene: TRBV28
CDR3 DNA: TGTGCCAGCAGCTTAGCGGGAGGGGGTACCCAGTACTTC
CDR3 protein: CASSLAGGGTQYF

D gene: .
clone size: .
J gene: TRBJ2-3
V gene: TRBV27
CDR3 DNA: TGTGCCAGCAGTTTAAGGCTAGGCCTCACAGATACGCAGTATTTT
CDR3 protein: CASSLRLGLTDTQYF

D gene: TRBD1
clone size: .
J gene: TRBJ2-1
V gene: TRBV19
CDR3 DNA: TGTGCCAGTAGTCCCTCCGGGGCAGGGGGCTGGTATGAGCAGTTCTTC
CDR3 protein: CASSPSGAGGWYEQFF

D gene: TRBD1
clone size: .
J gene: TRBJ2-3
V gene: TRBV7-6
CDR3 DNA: TGTGCCAGCAGCTTCGATATTGATGGTGGGACAGCTAATGGATTTCCCACAGATACGCAGTATTTT
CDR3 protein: CASSFDIDGGTANGFPTDTQYF

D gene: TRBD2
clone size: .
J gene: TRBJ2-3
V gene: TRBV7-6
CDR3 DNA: TGTGCCAGCAGCTTAGCTCCCGTACTAGCGGAGGTGGGGGATACGCAGTATTTT
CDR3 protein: CASSLAPVLAEVGDTQYF

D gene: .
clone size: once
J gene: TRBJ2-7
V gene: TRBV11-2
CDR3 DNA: TGTGCCAGCAGCTGGTCCGGGGAGCAGTACTTC
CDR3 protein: CASSWSGEQYF

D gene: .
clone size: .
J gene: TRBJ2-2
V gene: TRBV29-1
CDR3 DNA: TGCAGCGCCTCCGGGGAACGGGAGCTGTTTTTT
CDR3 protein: CSASGERELFF

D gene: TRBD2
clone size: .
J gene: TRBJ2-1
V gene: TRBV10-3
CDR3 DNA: TGTGCCATCAGTGCCACCGGGACTAGTGTCAATGAGCAGTTCTTC
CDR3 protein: CAISATGTSVNEQFF

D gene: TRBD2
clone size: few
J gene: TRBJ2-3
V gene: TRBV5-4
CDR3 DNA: TGTGCCAGCCGGGATAGCGGGAGGATAGATACGCAGTATTTT
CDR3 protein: CASRDSGRIDTQYF

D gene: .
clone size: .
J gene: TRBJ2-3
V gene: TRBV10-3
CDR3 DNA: TGTGCCACGCAGATTGGGGGCCCGACAGATACGCAGTATTTT
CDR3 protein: CATQIGGPTDTQYF